This T cell receptor beta chain was identified during a study of blood T cell repertoires in COVID-19. Study-level information: Sources were T cells, B-cell-depleted T cells, or PBMCs; the material itself was cDNA or gDNA.

The protocol was immunoSEQ multiplex PCR, while the TCRdb copy is restricted to in-frame clones and leaves out a portion. The profile shows about 170,000 clones, approximately 86% of them singletons. Germline values: CDR1 MRHNA, CDR2 SNTAGT. The CDR3 is made up of 13 amino acids. Unmatched junction bases numbered 6, after V lost 6 bases and J lost 8 bases. The Seattle patients, enrolled during active infection, were followed longitudinally. The receptor comes from a man older than 75 with COVID-19, enrolled during active disease. This rearrangement joins TRBV6-4 to TRBJ2-2; 7 bases agree with TRBD2. The sample taken for sequencing was peripheral blood. The CDR3, as DNA: TGTGCCAGCAGGGGATCTAGCGGAGGGGAGCTGTTTTTT. As protein: CASRGSSGGELFF.